The 5 T cell receptor beta chains in this list originate from one sample, sequenced in a study of blood T cell repertoires in COVID-19. The table came from immunoSEQ multiplex PCR; TCRdb's copy has only in-frame clones and leaves some out. The sample carries 160,000 or so clones, 75% to 90% recorded once. Specimen: peripheral blood. These receptors were obtained from a human donor in a cohort sampled during active COVID-19.

J is TRBJ2-3 and V is TRBV10-3, with TRBD1 matching over 9 bases. This CDR3 has 15 amino acids. V gave up 6 bases and J gave up 0 bases; unmatched junction bases: 4. The germline V gene encodes CDR1 ENHRY and CDR2 SYGVKD. CDR3: CAIRNRGLSTDTQYF. The CDR3 DNA follows: TGTGCCATCAGGAACAGGGGGCTAAGCACAGATACGCAGTATTTT.

V gene TRBV28 combines with J gene TRBJ2-5, with 9 bases fitting TRBD2. Trimming removed 7 bases from V and 4 bases from J; junction bases left unmatched: 10. This CDR3 is 15 amino acids long. CDR1 and CDR2 (germline): MDHEN, SYDVKM. The CDR3 region has the DNA TGTGCCAGCACCCCAGGGGGACTAGCTCCAGAGACCCAGTACTTC. As protein: CASTPGGLAPETQYF. Full variable domain (outside the CDR3, taken from reference TRBV28 and TRBJ2-5): DVKVTQSSRYLVKRTGEKVFLECVQDMDHENMFWYRQDPGLGLRLIYFSYDVKMKEKGDIPEGYSVSREKKERFSLILESASTNQTSMYLCASTPGGLAPETQYFGPGTRLLVL.

This clone was counted once. The chain recombines TRBV7-2 with TRBJ2-3; D perhaps matches TRBD2 (7 bases). The CDR3 contains 15 residues. The germline V and J ends were trimmed by 5 bases and 5 bases, with 17 bases remaining between them. CDR1 is SGHTA, CDR2 FQGNSA, per germline. CDR3 residues: CASSPWGGAGDTQYF. CDR3 sequence (DNA): TGTGCCAGCAGCCCATGGGGGGGGGCGGGAGATACGCAGTATTTT.

V is TRBV5-1 and J is TRBJ1-5; 10 bases fit TRBD1. The CDR3 covers 15 residues. The junction had 7 bases not matched to a gene; V was cut back by 5 bases and J by 5 bases. Germline V CDR1 and CDR2: SGHRS, YFSETQ. CDR3 bases: TGCGCCAGCAGAGCCGGGACAGGGGATTATCAGCCCCAGCATTTT. As protein: CASRAGTGDYQPQHF.

This clone was counted many times. The genes are TRBV30 and TRBJ2-7; D is uncertain. Germline-derived CDR1 and CDR2 are GTSNPN and SVGIG (reference sequence). CDR3 length equals 13 residues. V lost 1 base and J 2 bases, leaving 9 bases between the germline ends. CDR3 in DNA: TGTGCCTGGAGTGGCTTGAACACCTACGAGCAGTACTTC. Translation: CAWSGLNTYEQYF.